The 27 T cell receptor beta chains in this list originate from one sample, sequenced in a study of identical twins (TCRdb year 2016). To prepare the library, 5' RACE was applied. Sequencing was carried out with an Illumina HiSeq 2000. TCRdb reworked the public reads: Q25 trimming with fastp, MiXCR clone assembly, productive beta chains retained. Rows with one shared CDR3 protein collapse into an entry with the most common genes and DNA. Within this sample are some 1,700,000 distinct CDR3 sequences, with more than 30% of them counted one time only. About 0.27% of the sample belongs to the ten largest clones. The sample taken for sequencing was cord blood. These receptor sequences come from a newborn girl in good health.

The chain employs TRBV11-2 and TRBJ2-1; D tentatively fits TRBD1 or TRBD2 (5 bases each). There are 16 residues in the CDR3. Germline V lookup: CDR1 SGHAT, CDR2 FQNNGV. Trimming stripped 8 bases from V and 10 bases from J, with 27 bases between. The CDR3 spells CASCRSGTLFFYEQFF. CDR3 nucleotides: TGTGCCAGCTGCCGGTCGGGGACCCTATTCTTCTACGAGCAGTTCTTC.

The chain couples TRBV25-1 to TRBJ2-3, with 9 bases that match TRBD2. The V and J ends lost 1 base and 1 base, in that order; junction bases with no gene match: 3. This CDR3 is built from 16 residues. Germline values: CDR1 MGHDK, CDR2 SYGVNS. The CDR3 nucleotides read TGTGCCAGCAGTGAATCAGAGCGGGGGGGCACAGATACGCAGTATTTT. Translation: CASSESERGGTDTQYF. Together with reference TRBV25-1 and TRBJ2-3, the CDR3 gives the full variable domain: EADIYQTPRYLVIGTGKKITLECSQTMGHDKMYWYQQDPGMELHLIHYSYGVNSTEKGDLSSESTVSRIRTEHFPLTLESARPSHTSQYLCASSESERGGTDTQYFGPGTRLTVL.

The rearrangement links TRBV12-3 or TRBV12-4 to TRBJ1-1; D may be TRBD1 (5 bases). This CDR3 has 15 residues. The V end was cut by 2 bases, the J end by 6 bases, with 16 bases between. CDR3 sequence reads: CASSLREPGSAEAFF. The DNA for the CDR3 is TGTGCCAGCAGTTTACGGGAACCAGGGAGCGCTGAAGCTTTCTTT.

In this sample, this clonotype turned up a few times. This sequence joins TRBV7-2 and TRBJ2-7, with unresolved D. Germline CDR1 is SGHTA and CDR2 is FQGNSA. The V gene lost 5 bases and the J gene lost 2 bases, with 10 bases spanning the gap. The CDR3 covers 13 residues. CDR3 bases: TGTGCCAGCAGCGTAGTCCTGGCCTACGAGCAGTACTTC. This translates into CASSVVLAYEQYF.

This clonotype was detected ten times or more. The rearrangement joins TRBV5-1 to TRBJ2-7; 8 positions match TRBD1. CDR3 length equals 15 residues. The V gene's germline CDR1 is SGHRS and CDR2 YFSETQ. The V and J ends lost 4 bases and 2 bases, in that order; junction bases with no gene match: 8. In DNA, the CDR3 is TGCGCCAGCAGCACTACTACAGGGGGACCCTACGAGCAGTACTTC. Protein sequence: CASSTTTGGPYEQYF.

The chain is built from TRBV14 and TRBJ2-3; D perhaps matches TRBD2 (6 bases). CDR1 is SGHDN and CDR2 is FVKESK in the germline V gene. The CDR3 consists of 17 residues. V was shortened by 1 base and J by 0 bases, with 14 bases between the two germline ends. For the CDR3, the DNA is TGTGCCAGCAGCCAAGCTGAGTTCCGGGGGAGCACAGATACGCAGTATTTT. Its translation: CASSQAEFRGSTDTQYF. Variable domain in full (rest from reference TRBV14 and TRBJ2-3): EAGVTQFPSHSVIEKGQTVTLRCDPISGHDNLYWYRRVMGKEIKFLLHFVKESKQDESGMPNNRFLAERTGGTYSTLKVQPAELEDSGVYFCASSQAEFRGSTDTQYFGPGTRLTVL.

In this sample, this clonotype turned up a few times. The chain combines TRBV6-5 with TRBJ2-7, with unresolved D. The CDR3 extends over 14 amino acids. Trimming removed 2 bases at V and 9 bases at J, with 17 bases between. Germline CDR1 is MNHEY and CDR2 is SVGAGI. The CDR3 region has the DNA TGTGCCAGCAGTTACGGCGGTCTATACGAGGTGCAGTACTTC. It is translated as CASSYGGLYEVQYF.

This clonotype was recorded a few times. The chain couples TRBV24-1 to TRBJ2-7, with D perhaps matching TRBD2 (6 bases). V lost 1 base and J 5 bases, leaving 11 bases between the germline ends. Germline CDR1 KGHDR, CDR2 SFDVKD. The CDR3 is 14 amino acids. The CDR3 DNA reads TGTGCCACCAGTGATTTACGGGGGTCTCACGAGCAGTACTTC. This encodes CATSDLRGSHEQYF.

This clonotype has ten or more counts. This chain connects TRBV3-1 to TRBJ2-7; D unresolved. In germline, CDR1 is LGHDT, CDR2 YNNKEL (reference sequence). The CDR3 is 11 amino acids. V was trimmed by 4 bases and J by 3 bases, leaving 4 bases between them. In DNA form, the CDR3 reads TGTGCCAGCAGCCGACTCTACGAGCAGTACTTC. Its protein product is CASSRLYEQYF.

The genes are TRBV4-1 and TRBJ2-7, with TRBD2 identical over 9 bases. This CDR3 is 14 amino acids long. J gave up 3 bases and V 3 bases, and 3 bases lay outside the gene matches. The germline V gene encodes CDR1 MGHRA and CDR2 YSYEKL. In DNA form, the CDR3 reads TGCGCCAGCAGCCACTTAGCGGGGGTCTACGAGCAGTACTTC. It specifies CASSHLAGVYEQYF.

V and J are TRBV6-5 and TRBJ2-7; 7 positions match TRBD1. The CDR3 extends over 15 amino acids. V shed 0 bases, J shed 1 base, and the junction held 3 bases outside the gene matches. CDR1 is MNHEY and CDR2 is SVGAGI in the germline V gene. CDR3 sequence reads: CASSYSETGSYEQYF. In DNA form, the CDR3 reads TGTGCCAGCAGTTACTCCGAGACAGGGTCCTACGAGCAGTACTTC.

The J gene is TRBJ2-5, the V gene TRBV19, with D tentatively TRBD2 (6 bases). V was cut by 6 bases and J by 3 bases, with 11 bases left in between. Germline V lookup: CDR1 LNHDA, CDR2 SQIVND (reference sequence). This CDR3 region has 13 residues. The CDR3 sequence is CASSGGPKETQYF. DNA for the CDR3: TGTGCCAGTAGCGGGGGACCGAAAGAGACCCAGTACTTC.

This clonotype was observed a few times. The CDR3 DNA follows: TGTGCCACCAGCAGATTACGTCCCAGCTCCTATAATTCACCCCTCCACTTT. This sequence encodes CATSRLRPSSYNSPLHF. V and J are TRBV15 and TRBJ1-6, with D unclear. This CDR3 contains 17 residues. V lost 2 bases and J 0 bases, leaving 11 bases between the germline ends. The V gene's germline CDR1 is LNHNV and CDR2 YYDKDF (reference sequence). The full variable domain, in which reference TRBV15 and TRBJ1-6 provide the parts outside the CDR3, is DAMVIQNPRYQVTQFGKPVTLSCSQTLNHNVMYWYQQKSSQAPKLLFHYYDKDFNNEADTPDNFQSRRPNTSFCFLDIRSPGLGDTAMYLCATSRLRPSSYNSPLHFGNGTRLTVT.

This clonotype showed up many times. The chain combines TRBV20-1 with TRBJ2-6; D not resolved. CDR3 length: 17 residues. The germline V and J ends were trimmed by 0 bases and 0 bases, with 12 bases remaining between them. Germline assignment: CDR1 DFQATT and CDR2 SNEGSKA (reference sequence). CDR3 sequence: CSARDLAHNSGANVLTF. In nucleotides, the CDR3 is TGCAGTGCTAGAGATTTGGCCCACAACTCTGGGGCCAACGTCCTGACTTTC.

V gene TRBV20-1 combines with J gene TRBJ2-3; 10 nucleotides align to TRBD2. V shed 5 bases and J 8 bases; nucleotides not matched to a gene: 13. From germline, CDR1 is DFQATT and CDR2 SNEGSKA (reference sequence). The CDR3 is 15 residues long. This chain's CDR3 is CSASSGGNWAGTQYF. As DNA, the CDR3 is TGCAGTGCTTCTAGCGGGGGTAATTGGGCAGGTACGCAGTATTTT.

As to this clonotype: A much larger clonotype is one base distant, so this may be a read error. CDR3 in amino acids: CASSLDRGLGSHNEQFF. Written as DNA, the CDR3 is TGTGCCAGCAGCCTAGATAGGGGACTCGGCTCCCACAATGAGCAGTTCTTC. The chain joins TRBV11-2 to TRBJ2-1; D perhaps matches TRBD2 (6 bases). Germline values: CDR1 SGHAT, CDR2 FQNNGV. The CDR3 loop spans 17 amino acids.

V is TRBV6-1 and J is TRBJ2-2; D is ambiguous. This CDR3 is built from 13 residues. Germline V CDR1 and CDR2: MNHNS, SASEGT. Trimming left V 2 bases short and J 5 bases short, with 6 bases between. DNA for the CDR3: TGTGCCAGCAGTGAACGCCCGACCGGGGAGCTGTTTTTT. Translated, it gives CASSERPTGELFF.

CDR3 sequence (DNA): TGTGCCAGCGGGCAGGGGCCGACCTACGAGCAGTACTTC. This encodes CASGQGPTYEQYF. The chain uses TRBV2 and TRBJ2-7; D perhaps matches TRBD1 (6 bases). The CDR3 spans 13 residues. Trimming left V 8 bases short and J 2 bases short, with 13 bases between. CDR1 and CDR2 from the germline V gene are SNHLY and FYNNEI.

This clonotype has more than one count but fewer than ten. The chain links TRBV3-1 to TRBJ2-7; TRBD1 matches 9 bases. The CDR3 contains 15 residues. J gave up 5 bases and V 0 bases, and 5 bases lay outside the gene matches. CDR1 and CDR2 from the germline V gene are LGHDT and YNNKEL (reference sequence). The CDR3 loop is CASSQEGTGRHEQYF. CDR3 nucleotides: TGTGCCAGCAGCCAAGAGGGGACAGGGCGGCACGAGCAGTACTTC.

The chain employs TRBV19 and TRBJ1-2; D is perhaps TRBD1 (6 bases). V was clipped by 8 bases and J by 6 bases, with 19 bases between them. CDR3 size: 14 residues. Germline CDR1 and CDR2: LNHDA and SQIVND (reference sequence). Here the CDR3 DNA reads TGTGCCAGTCGAGCCCAGGGGAATCTTAATGGCTACACCTTC. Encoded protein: CASRAQGNLNGYTF. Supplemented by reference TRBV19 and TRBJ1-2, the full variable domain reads DGGITQSPKYLFRKEGQNVTLSCEQNLNHDAMYWYRQDPGQGLRLIYYSQIVNDFQKGDIAEGYSVSREKKESFPLTVTSAQKNPTAFYLCASRAQGNLNGYTFGSGTRLTVV.

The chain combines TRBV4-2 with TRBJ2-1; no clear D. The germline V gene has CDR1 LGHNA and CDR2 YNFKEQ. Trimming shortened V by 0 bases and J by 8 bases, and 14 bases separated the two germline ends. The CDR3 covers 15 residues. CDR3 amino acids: CASSQESWKGHEQFF. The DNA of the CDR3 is TGTGCCAGCAGCCAAGAGTCCTGGAAGGGCCATGAGCAGTTCTTC.

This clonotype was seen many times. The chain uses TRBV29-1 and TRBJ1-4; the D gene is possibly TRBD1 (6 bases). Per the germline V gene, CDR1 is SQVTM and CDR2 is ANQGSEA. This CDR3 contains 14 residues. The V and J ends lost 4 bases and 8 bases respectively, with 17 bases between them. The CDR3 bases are TGCAGCGTTGGATTCGGCAGGGGAAGAGAAAAACTGTTTTTT. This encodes CSVGFGRGREKLFF.

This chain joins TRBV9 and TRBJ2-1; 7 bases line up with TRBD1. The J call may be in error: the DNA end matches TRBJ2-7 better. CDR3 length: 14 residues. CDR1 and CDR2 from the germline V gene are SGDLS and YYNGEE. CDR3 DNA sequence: TGTGCCAGCAGCGAGACAGGGTTCGTCAATGAGCAGTACTTC. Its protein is CASSETGFVNEQYF.

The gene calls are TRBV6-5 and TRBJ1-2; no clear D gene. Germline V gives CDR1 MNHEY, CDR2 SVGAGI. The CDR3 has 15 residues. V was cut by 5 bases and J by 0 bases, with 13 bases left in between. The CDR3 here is CASSPAGNPNYGYTF. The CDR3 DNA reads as TGTGCCAGCAGTCCCGCCGGCAACCCTAACTATGGCTACACCTTC.

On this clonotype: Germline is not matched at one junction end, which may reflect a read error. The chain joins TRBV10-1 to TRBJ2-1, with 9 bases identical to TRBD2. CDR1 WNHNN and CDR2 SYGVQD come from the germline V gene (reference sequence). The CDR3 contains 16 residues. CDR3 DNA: TGCGCCAGCAGTGATCTTACTAGCGGGCGCTACAATGAGCGGTACTTC. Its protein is CASSDLTSGRYNERYF.

The CDR3 bases are TGCAGTGCTGATGGACAGGGAGACTATGGCTACACCTTC. It codes for CSADGQGDYGYTF. The chain carries TRBV20-1 and TRBJ1-2; 8 nucleotides agree with TRBD1. The J segment lost 3 bases and the V segment lost 5 bases, leaving 5 bases of the junction unmatched. Looked up from germline, CDR1 is DFQATT and CDR2 is SNEGSKA (reference sequence). The CDR3 has 13 residues.

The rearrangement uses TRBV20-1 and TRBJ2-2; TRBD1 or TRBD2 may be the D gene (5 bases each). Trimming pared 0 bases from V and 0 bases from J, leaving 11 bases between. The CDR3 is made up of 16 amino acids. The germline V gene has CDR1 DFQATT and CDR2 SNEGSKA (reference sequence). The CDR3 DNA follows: TGCAGTGCTAGAGAACCGGGACGGGCGAACACCGGGGAGCTGTTTTTT. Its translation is CSAREPGRANTGELFF.